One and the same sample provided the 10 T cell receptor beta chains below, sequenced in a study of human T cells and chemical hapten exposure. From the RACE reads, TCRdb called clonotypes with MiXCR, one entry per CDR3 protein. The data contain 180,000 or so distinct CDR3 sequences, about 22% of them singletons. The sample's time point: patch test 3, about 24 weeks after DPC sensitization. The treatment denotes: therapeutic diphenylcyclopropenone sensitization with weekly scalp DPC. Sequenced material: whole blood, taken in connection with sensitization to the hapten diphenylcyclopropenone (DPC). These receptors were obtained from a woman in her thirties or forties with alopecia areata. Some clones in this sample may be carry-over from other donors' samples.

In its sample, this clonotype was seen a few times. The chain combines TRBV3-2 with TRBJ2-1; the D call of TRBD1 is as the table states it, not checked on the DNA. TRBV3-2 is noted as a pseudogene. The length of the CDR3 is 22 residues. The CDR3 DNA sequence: TGTGCCAGCAGGGACTTAAACCGCTCGACTGAGGGCGGACAGGGGACCTCAAGGGAGCAGTTCTTC. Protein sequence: CASRDLNRSTEGGQGTSREQFF.

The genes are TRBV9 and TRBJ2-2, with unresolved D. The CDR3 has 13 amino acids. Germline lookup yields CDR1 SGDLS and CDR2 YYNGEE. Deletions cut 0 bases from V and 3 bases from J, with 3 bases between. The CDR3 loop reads CASSVEYTGELFF. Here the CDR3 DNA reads TGTGCCAGCAGCGTAGAATACACCGGGGAGCTGTTTTTT.

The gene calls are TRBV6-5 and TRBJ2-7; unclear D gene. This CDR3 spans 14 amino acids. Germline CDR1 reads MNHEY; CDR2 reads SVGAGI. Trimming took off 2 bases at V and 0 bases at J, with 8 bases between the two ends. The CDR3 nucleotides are TGTGCCAGCAGTTACATCGGGTTCTCCTACGAGCAGTACTTC. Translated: CASSYIGFSYEQYF.

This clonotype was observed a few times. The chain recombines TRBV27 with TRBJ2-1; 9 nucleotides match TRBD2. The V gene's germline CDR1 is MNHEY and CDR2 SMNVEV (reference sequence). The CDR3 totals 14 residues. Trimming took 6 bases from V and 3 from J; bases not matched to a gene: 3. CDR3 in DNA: TGTGCCAGCAGACGAGCGGGAGGCTACAATGAGCAGTTCTTC. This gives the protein CASRRAGGYNEQFF.

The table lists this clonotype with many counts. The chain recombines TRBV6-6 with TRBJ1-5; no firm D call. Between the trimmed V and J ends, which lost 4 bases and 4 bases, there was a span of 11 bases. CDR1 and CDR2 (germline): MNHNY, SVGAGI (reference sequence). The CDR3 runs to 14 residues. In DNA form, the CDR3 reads TGTGCCAGCAGTTCGCGGGGAGAGAATCAGCCCCAGCATTTT. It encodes CASSSRGENQPQHF.

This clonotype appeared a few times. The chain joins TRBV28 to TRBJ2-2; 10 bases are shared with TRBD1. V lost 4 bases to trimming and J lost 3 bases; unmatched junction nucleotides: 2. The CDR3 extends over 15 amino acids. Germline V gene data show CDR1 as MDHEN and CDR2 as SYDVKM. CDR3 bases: TGTGCCAGCAGTTGGGGACAGGGGTACACCGGGGAGCTGTTTTTT. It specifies CASSWGQGYTGELFF.

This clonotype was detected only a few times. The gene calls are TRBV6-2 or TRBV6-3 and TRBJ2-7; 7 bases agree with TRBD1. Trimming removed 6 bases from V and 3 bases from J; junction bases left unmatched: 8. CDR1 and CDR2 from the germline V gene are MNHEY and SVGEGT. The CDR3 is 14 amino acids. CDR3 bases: TGTGCCAGCAGGCCCAGGGACAGTTTCTACGAGCAGTACTTC. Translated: CASRPRDSFYEQYF.

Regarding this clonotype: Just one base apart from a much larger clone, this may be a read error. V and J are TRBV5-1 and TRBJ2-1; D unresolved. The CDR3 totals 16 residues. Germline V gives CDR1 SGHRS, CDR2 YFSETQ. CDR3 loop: CASSIPGSPPYSEQFF. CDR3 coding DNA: TGCGCCAGCTCCATACCGGGCTCCCCGCCGTACAGTGAGCAGTTCTTC. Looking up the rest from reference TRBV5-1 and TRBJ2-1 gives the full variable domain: KAGVTQTPRYLIKTRGQQVTLSCSPISGHRSVSWYQQTPGQGLQFLFEYFSETQRNKGNFPGRFSGRQFSNSRSEMNVSTLELGDSALYLCASSIPGSPPYSEQFFGPGTRLTVL.

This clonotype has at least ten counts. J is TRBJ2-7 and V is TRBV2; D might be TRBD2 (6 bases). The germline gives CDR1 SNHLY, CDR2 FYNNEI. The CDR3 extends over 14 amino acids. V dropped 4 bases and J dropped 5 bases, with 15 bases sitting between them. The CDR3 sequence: CASSGSTSSNEQYF. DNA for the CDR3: TGTGCCAGCAGTGGTTCGACTAGTAGCAACGAGCAGTACTTC.

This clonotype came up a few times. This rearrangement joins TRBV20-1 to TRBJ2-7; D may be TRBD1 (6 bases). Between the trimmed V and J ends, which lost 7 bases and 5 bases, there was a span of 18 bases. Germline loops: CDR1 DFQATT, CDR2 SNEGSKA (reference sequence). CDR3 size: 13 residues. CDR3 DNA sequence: TGCAGTGTTGGAAACAGGGAACATCACGAGCAGTACTTC. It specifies CSVGNREHHEQYF.